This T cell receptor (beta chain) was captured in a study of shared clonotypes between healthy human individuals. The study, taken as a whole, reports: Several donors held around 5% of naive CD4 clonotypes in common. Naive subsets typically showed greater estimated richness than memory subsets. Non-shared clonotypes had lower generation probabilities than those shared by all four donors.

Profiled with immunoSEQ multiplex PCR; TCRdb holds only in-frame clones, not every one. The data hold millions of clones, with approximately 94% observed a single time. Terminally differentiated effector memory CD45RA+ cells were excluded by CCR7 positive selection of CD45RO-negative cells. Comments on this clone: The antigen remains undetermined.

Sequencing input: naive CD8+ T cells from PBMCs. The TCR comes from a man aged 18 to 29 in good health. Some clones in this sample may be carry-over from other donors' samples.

CDR3 DNA sequence: TGTGCCACCCGGACAGGGTCTGGGGCCAACGTCCTGACTTTC. Protein sequence: CATRTGSGANVLTF. This chain joins TRBV10-3 and TRBJ2-6; 8 bases match TRBD1. The CDR3 has 14 residues. CDR1 is ENHRY, CDR2 SYGVKD, per germline. With 10 bases clipped from V and 1 base from J, the junction kept 3 bases outside the gene matches.